One sample yielded the 2 T cell receptor beta chains listed below, sequenced in a study of blood T cell repertoires in COVID-19. The assay was immunoSEQ multiplex PCR, and TCRdb's table has in-frame clones only and misses some. This table has 330,000 or so clones, 92% appearing once. The sample consisted of PBMCs or T cells enriched from blood (not recorded which). The receptors stem from a woman between 25 and 40 years old who had recovered from COVID-19.

The chain uses TRBV12-3 or TRBV12-4 and TRBJ1-2; possible D gene TRBD1, 5 bases. The CDR3 is made up of 13 amino acids. V dropped 7 bases and J dropped 1 base, with 10 bases sitting between them. CDR3: CASTTTVNYGYTF. CDR3 DNA: TGTGCCAGCACGACGACAGTTAACTATGGCTACACCTTC.

The gene calls are TRBV30 and TRBJ2-7; D remains unclear. Germline V gene lookup returns CDR1 GTSNPN and CDR2 SVGIG (reference sequence). Between the trimmed V and J ends, which lost 2 bases and 3 bases, there was a span of 11 bases. There are 13 residues in the CDR3. The CDR3 bases are TGTGCCTGGAGTACTCCCCCTCTCTACGAGCAGTACTTC. Translating it yields CAWSTPPLYEQYF.